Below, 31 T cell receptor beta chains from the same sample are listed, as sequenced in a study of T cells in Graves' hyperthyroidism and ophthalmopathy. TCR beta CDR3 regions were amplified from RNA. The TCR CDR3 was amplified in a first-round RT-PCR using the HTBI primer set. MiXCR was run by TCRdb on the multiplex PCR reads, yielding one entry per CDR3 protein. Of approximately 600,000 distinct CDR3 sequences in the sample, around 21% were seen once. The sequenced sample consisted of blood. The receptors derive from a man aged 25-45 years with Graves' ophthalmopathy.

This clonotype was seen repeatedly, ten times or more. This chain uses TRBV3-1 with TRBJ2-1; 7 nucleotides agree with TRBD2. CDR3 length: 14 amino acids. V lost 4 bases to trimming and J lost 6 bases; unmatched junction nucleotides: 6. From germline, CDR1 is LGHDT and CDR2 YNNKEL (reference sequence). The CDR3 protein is CASSPRGLVNEQFF. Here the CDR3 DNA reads TGTGCCAGCAGCCCCAGAGGACTAGTCAATGAGCAGTTCTTC.

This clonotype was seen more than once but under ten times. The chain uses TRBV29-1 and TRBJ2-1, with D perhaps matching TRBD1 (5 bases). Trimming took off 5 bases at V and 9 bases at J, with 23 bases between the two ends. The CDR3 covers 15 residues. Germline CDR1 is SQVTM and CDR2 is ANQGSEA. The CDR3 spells CSVPRTWGAGVEQFF. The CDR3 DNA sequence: TGCAGCGTTCCTCGTACTTGGGGCGCTGGAGTTGAGCAGTTCTTC.

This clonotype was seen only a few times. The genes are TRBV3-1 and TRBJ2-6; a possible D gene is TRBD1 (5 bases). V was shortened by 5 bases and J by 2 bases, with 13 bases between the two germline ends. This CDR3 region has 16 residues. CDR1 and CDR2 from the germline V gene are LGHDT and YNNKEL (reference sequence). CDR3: CASSTRRDPGANVLTF. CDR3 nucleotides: TGTGCCAGCAGCACCCGCAGGGATCCTGGGGCCAACGTCCTGACTTTC.

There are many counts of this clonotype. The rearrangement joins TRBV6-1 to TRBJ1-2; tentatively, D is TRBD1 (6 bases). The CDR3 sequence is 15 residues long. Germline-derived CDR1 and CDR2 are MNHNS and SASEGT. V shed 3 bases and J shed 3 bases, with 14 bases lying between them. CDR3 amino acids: CASSDGGGVDYGYTF. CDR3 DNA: TGTGCCAGCAGTGACGGAGGGGGGGTCGACTATGGCTACACCTTC.

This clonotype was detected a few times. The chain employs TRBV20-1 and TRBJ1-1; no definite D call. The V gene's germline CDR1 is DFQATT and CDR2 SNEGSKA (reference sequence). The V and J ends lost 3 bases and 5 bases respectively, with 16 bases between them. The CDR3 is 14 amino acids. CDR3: CSASVRALGTEAFF. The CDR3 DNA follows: TGCAGTGCTAGTGTGCGGGCCTTGGGAACTGAAGCTTTCTTT.

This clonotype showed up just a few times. CDR3 sequence reads: CASSGGDRPYEQYF. The CDR3 region has the DNA TGTGCCAGCAGCGGAGGGGACAGACCCTACGAGCAGTACTTC. V usage is TRBV5-6 and J usage is TRBJ2-7, with D maybe TRBD1 (7 bases). Germline V gene data show CDR1 as SGHDT and CDR2 as YYEEEE. This CDR3 has 14 amino acids. V was trimmed by 4 bases and J by 2 bases, leaving 13 bases between them.

The CDR3 bases are TGTGCCAGCAGCCTGGCCTGGGGCTCCTACGAGCAGTACTTC. Amino acids: CASSLAWGSYEQYF. The V call is TRBV5-6, the J call TRBJ2-7; D unresolved. From germline, CDR1 is SGHDT and CDR2 YYEEEE. Trimming removed 4 bases at V and 0 bases at J, with 11 bases between. The CDR3 is made up of 14 amino acids.

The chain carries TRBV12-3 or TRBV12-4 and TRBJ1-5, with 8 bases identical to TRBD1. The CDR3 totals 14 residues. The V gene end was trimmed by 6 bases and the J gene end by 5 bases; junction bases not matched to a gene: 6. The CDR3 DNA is TGTGCCAGCAGGCCCAGGGGGCCGGATCAGCCCCAGCATTTT. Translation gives CASRPRGPDQPQHF.

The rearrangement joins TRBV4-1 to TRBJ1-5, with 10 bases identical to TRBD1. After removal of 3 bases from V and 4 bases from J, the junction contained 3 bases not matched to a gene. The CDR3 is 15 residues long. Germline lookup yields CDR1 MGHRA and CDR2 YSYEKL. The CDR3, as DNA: TGCGCCAGCAGCCAGGGGGACAGGGGAAATCAGCCCCAGCATTTT. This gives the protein CASSQGDRGNQPQHF.

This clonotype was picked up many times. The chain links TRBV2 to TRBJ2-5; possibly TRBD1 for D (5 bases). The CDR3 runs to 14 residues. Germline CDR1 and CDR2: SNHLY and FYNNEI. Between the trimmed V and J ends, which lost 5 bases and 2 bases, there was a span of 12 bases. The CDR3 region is CASSLEQGQETQYF. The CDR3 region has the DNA TGTGCCAGCAGTTTGGAGCAGGGACAAGAGACCCAGTACTTC.

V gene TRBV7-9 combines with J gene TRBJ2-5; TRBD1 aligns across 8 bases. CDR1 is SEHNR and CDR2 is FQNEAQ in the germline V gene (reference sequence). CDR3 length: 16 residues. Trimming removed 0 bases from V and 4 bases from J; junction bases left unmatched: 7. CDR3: CASSLAYQGARETQYF. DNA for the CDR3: TGTGCCAGCAGCTTAGCGTACCAGGGGGCAAGAGAGACCCAGTACTTC.

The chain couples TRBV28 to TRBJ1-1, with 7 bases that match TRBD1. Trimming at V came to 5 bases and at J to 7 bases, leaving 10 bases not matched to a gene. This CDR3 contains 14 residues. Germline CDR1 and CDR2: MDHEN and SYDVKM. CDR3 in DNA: TGTGCCAGCAGTGGCTACGACAGGGCTGGTGAAGCTTTCTTT. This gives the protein CASSGYDRAGEAFF. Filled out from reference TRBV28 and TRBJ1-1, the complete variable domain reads DVKVTQSSRYLVKRTGEKVFLECVQDMDHENMFWYRQDPGLGLRLIYFSYDVKMKEKGDIPEGYSVSREKKERFSLILESASTNQTSMYLCASSGYDRAGEAFFGQGTRLTVV.

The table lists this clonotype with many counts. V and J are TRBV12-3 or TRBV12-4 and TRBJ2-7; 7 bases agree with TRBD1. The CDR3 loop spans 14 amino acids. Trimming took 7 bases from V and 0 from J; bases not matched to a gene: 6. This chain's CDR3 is CASNPRGSSYEQYF. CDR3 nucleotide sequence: TGTGCCAGCAATCCCAGGGGGAGCTCCTACGAGCAGTACTTC.

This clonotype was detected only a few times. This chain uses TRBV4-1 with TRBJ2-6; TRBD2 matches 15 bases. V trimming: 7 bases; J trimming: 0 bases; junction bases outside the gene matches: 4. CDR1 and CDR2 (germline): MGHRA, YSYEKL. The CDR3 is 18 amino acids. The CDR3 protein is CASTGLAGGPSGANVLTF. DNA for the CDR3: TGCGCCAGCACCGGACTAGCGGGAGGGCCCTCTGGGGCCAACGTCCTGACTTTC.

The CDR3 loop reads CSASGPGGGRQPQHF. For the CDR3, the DNA is TGCAGTGCTAGCGGTCCGGGGGGGGGGAGGCAGCCCCAGCATTTT. The chain links TRBV20-1 to TRBJ1-5; tentatively, D is TRBD1 (5 bases). Germline V gives CDR1 DFQATT, CDR2 SNEGSKA (reference sequence). V gave up 3 bases and J gave up 7 bases, with 19 bases separating them. The CDR3 sequence is 15 residues long.

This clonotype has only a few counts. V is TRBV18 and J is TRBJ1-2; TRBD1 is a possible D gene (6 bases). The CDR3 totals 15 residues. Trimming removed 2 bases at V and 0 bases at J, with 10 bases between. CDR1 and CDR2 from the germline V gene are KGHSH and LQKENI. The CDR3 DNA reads TGTGCCAGCTCACCAGAGACAGGAACTAACTATGGCTACACCTTC. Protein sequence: CASSPETGTNYGYTF.

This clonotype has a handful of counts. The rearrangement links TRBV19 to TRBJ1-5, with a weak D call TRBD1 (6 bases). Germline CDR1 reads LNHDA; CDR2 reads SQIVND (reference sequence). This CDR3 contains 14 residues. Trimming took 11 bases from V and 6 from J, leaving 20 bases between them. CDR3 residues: CASTGRQEGQPQHF. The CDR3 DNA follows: TGTGCCTCAACAGGGCGGCAGGAAGGTCAGCCCCAGCATTTT.

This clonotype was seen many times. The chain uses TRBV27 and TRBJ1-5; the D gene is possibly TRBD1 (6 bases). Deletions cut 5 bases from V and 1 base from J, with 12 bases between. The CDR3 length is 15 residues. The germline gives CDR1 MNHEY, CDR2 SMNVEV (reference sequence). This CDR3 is CASSKGGESNQPQHF. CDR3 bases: TGTGCCAGCAGTAAGGGGGGGGAGAGCAATCAGCCCCAGCATTTT.

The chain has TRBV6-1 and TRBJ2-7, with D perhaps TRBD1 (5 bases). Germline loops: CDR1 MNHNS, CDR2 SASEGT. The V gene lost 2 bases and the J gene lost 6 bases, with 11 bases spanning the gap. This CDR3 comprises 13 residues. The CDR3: CASSELEGAEQYF. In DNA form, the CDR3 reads TGTGCCAGCAGTGAACTTGAAGGGGCCGAGCAGTACTTC.

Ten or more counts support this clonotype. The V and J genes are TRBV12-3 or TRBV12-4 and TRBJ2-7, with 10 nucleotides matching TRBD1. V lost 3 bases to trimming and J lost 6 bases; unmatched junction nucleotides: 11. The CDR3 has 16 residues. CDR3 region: CASSFLSGQGRREQYF. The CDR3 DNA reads TGTGCCAGCAGTTTCCTATCGGGACAGGGGCGCCGCGAGCAGTACTTC.

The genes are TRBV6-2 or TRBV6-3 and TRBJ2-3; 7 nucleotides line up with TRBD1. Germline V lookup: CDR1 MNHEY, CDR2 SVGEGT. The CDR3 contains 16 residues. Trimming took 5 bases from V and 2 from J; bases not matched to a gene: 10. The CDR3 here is CASSPPPGQHTDTQYF. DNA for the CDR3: TGTGCCAGCAGTCCCCCTCCGGGACAGCACACAGATACGCAGTATTTT.

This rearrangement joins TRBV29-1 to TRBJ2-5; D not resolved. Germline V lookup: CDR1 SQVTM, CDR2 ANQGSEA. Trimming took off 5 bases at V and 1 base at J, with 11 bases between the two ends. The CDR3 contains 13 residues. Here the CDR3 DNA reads TGCAGCGTTCGAACAGCCTTCCAAGAGACCCAGTACTTC. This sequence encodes CSVRTAFQETQYF.

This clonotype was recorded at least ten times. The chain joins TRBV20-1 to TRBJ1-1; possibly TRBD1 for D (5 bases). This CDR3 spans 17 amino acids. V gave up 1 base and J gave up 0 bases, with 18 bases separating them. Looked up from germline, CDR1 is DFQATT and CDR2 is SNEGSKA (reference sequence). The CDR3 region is CSARAGRPGGMNTEAFF. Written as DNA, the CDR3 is TGCAGTGCTAGAGCGGGACGGCCGGGAGGCATGAACACTGAAGCTTTCTTT.

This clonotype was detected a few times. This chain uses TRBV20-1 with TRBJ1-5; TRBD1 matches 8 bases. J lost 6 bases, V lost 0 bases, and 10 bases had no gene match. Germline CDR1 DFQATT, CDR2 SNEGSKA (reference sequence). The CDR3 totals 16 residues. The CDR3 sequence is CSARDPGQGMGQPQHF. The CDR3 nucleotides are TGCAGTGCTAGAGACCCCGGACAGGGTATGGGTCAGCCCCAGCATTTT.

CDR3 protein: CASSNTGVYGYTF. CDR3 nucleotide sequence: TGCGCCAGCAGCAACACAGGGGTCTATGGCTACACCTTC. This chain connects TRBV5-1 to TRBJ1-2; 7 bases align to TRBD1. The CDR3 is 13 amino acids. Germline V gene data show CDR1 as SGHRS and CDR2 as YFSETQ. The J segment lost 4 bases and the V segment lost 4 bases, leaving 4 bases of the junction unmatched.

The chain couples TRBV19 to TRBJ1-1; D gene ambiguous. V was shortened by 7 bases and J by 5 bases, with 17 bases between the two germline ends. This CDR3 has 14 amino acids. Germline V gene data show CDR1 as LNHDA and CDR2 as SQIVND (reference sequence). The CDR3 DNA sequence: TGTGCCAGTAAGATAGGGCCCGAGAGGACTGAAGCTTTCTTT. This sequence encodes CASKIGPERTEAFF.

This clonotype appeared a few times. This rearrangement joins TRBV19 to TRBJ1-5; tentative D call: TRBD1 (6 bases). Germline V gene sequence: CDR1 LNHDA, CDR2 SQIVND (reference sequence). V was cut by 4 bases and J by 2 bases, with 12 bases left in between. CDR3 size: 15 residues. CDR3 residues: CASSKVWTGNQPQHF. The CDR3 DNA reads TGTGCCAGTAGTAAGGTTTGGACAGGCAATCAGCCCCAGCATTTT.

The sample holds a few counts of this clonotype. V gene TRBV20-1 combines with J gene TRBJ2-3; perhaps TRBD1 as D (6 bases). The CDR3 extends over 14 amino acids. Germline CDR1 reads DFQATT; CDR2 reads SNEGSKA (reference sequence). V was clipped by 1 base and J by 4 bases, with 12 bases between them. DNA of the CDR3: TGCAGTGCTAGAGCCCAGGGGCAGGCAGATACGCAGTATTTT. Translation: CSARAQGQADTQYF.

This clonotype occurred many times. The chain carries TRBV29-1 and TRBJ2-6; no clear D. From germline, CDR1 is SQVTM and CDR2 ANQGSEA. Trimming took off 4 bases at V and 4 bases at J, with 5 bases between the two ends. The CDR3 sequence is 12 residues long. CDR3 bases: TGCAGCGTTGCCATAGGGGCCAACGTCCTGACTTTC. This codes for CSVAIGANVLTF.

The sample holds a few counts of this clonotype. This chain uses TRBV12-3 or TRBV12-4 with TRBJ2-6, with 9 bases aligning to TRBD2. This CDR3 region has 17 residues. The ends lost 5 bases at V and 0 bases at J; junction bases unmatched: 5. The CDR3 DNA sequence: TGTGCCAGCAGTCGACTAGCGGAGCGCTCTGGGGCCAACGTCCTGACTTTC. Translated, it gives CASSRLAERSGANVLTF.

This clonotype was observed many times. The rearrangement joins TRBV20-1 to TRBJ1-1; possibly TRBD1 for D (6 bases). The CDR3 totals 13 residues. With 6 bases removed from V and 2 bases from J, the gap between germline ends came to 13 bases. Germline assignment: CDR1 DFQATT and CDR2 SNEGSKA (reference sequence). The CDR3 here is CSAEKDRNTEAFF. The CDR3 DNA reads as TGCAGTGCCGAAAAGGACAGAAACACTGAAGCTTTCTTT.